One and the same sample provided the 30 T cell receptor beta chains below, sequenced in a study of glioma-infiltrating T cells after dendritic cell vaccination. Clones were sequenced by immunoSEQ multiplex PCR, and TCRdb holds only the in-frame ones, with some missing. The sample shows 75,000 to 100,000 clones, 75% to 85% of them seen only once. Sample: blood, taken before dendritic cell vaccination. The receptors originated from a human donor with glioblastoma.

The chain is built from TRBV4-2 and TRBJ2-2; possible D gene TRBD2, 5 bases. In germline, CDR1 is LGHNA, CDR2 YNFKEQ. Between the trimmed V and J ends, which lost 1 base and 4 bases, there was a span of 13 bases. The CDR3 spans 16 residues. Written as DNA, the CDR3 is TGTGCCAGCAGCCAAGGTGCCGGAACTAGCACCGGGGAGCTGTTTTTT. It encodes CASSQGAGTSTGELFF.

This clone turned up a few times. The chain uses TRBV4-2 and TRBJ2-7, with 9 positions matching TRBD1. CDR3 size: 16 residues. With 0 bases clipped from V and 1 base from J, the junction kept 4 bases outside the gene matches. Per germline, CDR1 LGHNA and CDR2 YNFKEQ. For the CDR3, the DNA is TGTGCCAGCAGCCAAGATACAGGGGGCGCGTCCTACGAGCAGTACTTC. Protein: CASSQDTGGASYEQYF.

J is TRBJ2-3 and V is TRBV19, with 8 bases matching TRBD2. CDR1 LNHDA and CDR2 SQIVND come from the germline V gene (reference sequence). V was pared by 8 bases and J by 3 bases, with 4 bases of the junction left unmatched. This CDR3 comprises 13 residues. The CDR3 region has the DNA TGTGCCAGTTCCTCGGGGGGGACAGATACGCAGTATTTT. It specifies CASSSGGTDTQYF.

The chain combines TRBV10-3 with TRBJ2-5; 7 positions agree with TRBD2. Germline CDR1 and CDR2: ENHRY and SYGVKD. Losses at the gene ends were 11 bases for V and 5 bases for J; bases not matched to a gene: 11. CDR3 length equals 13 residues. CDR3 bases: TGTGCCCACCTTGCGGGGGTGGGGGAGACCCAGTACTTC. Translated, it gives CAHLAGVGETQYF.

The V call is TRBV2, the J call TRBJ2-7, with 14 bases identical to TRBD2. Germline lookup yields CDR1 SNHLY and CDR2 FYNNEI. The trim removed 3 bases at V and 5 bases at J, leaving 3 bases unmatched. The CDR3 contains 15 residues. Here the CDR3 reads CASSDLGLAGDEQYF. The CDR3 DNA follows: TGTGCCAGCAGTGATCTGGGACTAGCGGGAGACGAGCAGTACTTC.

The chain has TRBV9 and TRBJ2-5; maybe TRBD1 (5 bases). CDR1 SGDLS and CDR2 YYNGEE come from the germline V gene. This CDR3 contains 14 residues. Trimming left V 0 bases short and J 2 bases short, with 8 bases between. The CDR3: CASSVEQEQETQYF. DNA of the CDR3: TGTGCCAGCAGCGTAGAACAGGAACAAGAGACCCAGTACTTC.

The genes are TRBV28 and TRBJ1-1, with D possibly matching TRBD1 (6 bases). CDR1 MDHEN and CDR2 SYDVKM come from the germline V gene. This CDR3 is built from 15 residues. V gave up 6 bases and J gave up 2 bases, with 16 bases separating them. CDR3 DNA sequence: TGTGCCAGCAGCATATCCAGGGGTAGAAACACTGAAGCTTTCTTT. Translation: CASSISRGRNTEAFF.

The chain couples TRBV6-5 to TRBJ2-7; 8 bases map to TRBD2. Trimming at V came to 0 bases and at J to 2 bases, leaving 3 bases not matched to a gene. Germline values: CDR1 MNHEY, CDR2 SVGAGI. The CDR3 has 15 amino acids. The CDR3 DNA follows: TGTGCCAGCAGTTACTCAGCGGGAGACCCCTACGAGCAGTACTTC. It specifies CASSYSAGDPYEQYF.

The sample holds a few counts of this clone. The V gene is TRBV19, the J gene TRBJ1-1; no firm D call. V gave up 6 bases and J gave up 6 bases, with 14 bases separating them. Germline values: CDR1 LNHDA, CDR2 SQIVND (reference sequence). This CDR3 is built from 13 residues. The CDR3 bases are TGTGCCAGTAGGAGTTCTGGGAGGTCTGAAGCTTTCTTT. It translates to CASRSSGRSEAFF.

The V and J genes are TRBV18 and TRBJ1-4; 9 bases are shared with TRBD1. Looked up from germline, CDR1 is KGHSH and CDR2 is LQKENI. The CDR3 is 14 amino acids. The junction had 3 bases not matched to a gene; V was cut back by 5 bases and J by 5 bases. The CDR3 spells CASSSGQGNEKLFF. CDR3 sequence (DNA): TGTGCCAGCTCATCCGGACAGGGGAATGAAAAACTGTTTTTT.

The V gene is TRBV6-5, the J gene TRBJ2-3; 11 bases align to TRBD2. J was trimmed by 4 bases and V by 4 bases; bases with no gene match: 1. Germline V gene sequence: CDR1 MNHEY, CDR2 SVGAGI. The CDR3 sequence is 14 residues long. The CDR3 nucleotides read TGTGCCAGCAGTTCTAGCGGGAGGCCAGATACGCAGTATTTT. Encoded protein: CASSSSGRPDTQYF.

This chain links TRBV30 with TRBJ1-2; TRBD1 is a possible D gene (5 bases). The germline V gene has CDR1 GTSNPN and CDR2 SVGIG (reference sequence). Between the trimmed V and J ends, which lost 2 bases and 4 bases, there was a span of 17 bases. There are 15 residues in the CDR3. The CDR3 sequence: CAWSPSGGKGYGYTF. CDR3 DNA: TGTGCCTGGAGTCCCTCCGGGGGGAAGGGCTATGGCTACACCTTC.

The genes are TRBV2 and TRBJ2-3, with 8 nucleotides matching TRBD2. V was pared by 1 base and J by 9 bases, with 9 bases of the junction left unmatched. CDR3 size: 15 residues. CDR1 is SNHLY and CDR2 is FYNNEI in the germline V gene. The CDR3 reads CASSEVRSSGATQYF. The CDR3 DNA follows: TGTGCCAGCAGTGAAGTTAGGAGTAGCGGGGCCACGCAGTATTTT.

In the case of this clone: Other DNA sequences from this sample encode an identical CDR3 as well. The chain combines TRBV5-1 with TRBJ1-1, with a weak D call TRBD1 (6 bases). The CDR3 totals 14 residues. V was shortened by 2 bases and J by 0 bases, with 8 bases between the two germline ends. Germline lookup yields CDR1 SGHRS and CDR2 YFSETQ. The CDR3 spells CASSFGQMNTEAFF. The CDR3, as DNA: TGCGCCAGCAGCTTTGGACAGATGAACACTGAAGCTTTCTTT.

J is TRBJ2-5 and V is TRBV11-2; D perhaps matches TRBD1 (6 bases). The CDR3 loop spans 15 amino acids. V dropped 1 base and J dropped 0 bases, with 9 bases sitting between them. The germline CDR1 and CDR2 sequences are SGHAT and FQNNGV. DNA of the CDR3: TGTGCCAGCAGCTTAGTGGGGGCGTACCAAGAGACCCAGTACTTC. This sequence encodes CASSLVGAYQETQYF.

CDR3 residues: CASSPDGGSEKTQYF. In DNA form, the CDR3 reads TGTGCCAGCAGCCCTGACGGGGGATCGGAGAAGACCCAGTACTTC. The V gene is TRBV5-4, the J gene TRBJ2-5; tentative D call: TRBD2 (6 bases). Germline V gene sequence: CDR1 SGHNT, CDR2 YYREEE (reference sequence). The CDR3 runs to 15 residues. Between the trimmed V and J ends, which lost 4 bases and 6 bases, there was a span of 19 bases. The full variable domain, in which reference TRBV5-4 and TRBJ2-5 provide the parts outside the CDR3, is ETGVTQSPTHLIKTRGQQVTLRCSSQSGHNTVSWYQQALGQGPQFIFQYYREEENGRGNFPPRFSGLQFPNYSSELNVNALELDDSALYLCASSPDGGSEKTQYFGPGTRLLVL.

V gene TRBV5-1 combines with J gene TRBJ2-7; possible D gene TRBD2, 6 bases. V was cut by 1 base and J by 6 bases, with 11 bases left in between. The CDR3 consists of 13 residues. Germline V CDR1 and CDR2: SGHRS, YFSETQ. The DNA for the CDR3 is TGCGCCAGCAGCTTGTCTAGCGTCGGCGAGCAGTACTTC. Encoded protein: CASSLSSVGEQYF.

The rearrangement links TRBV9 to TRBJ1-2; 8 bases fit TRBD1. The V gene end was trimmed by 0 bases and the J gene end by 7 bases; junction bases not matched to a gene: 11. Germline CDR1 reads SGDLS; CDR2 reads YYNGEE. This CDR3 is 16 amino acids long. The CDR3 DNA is TGTGCCAGCAGCGTAGGGGAAGACGGCAGGGGGCCTGGCTACACCTTC. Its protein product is CASSVGEDGRGPGYTF.

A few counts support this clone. This CDR3 reads CASSFRDRVPYGYTF. CDR3 DNA sequence: TGTGCCAGCAGTTTCCGGGACAGGGTGCCCTATGGCTACACCTTC. The chain recombines TRBV6-5 with TRBJ1-2; 9 bases are shared with TRBD1. The J segment lost 4 bases and the V segment lost 4 bases, leaving 7 bases of the junction unmatched. CDR1 MNHEY and CDR2 SVGAGI come from the germline V gene. The CDR3 contains 15 residues.

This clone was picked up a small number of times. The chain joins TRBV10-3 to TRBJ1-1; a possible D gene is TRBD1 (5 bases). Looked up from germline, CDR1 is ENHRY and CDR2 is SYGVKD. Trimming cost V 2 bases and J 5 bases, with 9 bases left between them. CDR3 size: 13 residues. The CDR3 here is CAISEREGTEAFF. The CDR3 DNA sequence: TGTGCCATCAGTGAGCGGGAGGGGACTGAAGCTTTCTTT.

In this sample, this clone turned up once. Written as DNA, the CDR3 is TGTGCCAGCAGCATGGGACTACCTGTCCGCTACGAGCAGTACTTC. It specifies CASSMGLPVRYEQYF. This chain joins TRBV7-2 and TRBJ2-7; 7 bases align to TRBD2. This CDR3 comprises 15 residues. Unmatched junction bases numbered 10, after V lost 5 bases and J lost 3 bases. The germline V gene has CDR1 SGHTA and CDR2 FQGNSA.

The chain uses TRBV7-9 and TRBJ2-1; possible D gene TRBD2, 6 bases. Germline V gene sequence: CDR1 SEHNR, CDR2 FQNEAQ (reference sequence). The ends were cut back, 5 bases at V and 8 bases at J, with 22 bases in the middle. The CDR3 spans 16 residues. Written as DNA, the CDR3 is TGTGCCAGCAGCCCTCCGGGAGACAGTACTACCGATGAGCAGTTCTTC. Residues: CASSPPGDSTTDEQFF. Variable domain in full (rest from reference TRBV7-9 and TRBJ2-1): DTGVSQNPRHKITKRGQNVTFRCDPISEHNRLYWYRQTLGQGPEFLTYFQNEAQLEKSRLLSDRFSAERPKGSFSTLEIQRTEQGDSAMYLCASSPPGDSTTDEQFFGPGTRLTVL.

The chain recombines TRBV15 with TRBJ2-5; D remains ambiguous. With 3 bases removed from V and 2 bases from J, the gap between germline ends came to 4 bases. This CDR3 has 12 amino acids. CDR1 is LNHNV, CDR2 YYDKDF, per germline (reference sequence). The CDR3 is CATSSQQETQYF. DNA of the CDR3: TGTGCCACCAGCAGTCAACAAGAGACCCAGTACTTC.

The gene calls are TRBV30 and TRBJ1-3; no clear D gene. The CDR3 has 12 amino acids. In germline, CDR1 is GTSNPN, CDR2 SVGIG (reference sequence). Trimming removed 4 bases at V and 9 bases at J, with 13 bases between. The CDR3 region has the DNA TGTGCCTGGACAGAAGGAGAAGGCACCATATATTTT. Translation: CAWTEGEGTIYF.

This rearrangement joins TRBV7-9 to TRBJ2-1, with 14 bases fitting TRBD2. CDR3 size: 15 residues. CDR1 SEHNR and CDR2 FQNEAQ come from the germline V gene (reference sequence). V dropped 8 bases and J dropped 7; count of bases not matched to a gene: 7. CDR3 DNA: TGTGCCAGCCAGGCTAGACTAGCGGGAGGGAATGAGCAGTTCTTC. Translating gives CASQARLAGGNEQFF. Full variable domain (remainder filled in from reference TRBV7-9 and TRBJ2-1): DTGVSQNPRHKITKRGQNVTFRCDPISEHNRLYWYRQTLGQGPEFLTYFQNEAQLEKSRLLSDRFSAERPKGSFSTLEIQRTEQGDSAMYLCASQARLAGGNEQFFGPGTRLTVL.

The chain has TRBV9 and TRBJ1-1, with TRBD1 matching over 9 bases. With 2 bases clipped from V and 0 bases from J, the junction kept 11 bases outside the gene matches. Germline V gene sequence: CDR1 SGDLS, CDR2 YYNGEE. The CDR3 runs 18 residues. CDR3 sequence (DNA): TGTGCCAGCAGCGTTGGACAGGGGCAATCGGAAGTGAACACTGAAGCTTTCTTT. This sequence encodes CASSVGQGQSEVNTEAFF.

The CDR3 DNA reads TGCGCCAGCAGCAGGGAGGGGGGGGCCTACAATGAGCAGTTCTTC. It is translated as CASSREGGAYNEQFF. V and J are TRBV5-1 and TRBJ2-1, with D possibly TRBD2 on 7 matching bases. Trimming pared 4 bases from V and 2 bases from J, leaving 13 bases between. Germline CDR1 SGHRS, CDR2 YFSETQ. The length of the CDR3 is 15 residues.

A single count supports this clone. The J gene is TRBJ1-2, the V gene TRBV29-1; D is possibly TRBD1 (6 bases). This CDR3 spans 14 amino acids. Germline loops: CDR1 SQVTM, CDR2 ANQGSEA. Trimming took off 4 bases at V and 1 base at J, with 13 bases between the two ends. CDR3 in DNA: TGCAGCGTTGCCGGGACAAGACTTAACTATGGCTACACCTTC. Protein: CSVAGTRLNYGYTF.

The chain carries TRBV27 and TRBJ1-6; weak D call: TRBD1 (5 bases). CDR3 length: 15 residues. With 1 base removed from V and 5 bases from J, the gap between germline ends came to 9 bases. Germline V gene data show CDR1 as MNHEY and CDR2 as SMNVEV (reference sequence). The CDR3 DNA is TGTGCCAGCAGTTTATTACAGGAAAATAATTCACCCCTCCACTTT. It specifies CASSLLQENNSPLHF.

The CDR3 is CASRQGTHSGNTIYF. The CDR3 bases are TGTGCCAGCAGACAGGGTACGCACTCTGGAAACACCATATATTTT. The genes are TRBV27 and TRBJ1-3; a weak D match, TRBD1 (6 bases). V was pared by 6 bases and J by 0 bases, with 12 bases between. The CDR3 is 15 amino acids. CDR1 is MNHEY and CDR2 is SMNVEV in the germline V gene (reference sequence).